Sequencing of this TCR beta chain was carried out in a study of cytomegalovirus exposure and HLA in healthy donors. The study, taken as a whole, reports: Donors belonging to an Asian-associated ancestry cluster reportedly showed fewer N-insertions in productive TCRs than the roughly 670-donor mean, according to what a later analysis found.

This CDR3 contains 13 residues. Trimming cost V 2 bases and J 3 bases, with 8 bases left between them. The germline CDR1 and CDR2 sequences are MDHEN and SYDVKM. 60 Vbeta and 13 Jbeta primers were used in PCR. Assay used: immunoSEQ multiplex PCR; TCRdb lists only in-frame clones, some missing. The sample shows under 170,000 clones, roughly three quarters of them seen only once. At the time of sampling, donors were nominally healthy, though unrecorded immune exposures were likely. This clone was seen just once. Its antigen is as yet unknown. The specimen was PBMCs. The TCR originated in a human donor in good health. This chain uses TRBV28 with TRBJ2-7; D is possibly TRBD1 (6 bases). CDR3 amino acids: CASSLLRGYEQYF. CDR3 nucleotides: TGTGCCAGCAGTTTACTCAGGGGCTACGAGCAGTACTTC.